One sample yielded the 4 T cell receptor beta chains listed below, sequenced in a study of cytomegalovirus exposure and HLA in healthy donors. PCR primers comprised 60 Vbeta and 13 Jbeta primers. TCRdb keeps only in-frame clones here, not all; method: immunoSEQ multiplex PCR. The repertoire holds more than 150,000 clones, with about 85% as singletons. Sequencing used PBMCs. These receptors were taken from a man aged 50-59 years in good health and CMV-seropositive.

The chain carries TRBV7-3 and TRBJ1-1, with D possibly being TRBD1 (6 bases). Looked up from germline, CDR1 is SGHTA and CDR2 is FQGTGA. The V end was cut by 5 bases, the J end by 1 base, with 11 bases between. There are 14 residues in the CDR3. CDR3 bases: TGTGCCAGCAGCCCACAGGGTGGGAACACTGAAGCTTTCTTT. This sequence encodes CASSPQGGNTEAFF.

V is TRBV7-3 and J is TRBJ2-3, with 15 bases that match TRBD2. The CDR3 consists of 18 residues. V was pared by 5 bases and J by 1 base, with 7 bases of the junction left unmatched. CDR1 and CDR2 from the germline V gene are SGHTA and FQGTGA. Here the CDR3 DNA reads TGTGCCAGCAGCCAATGGGGACTAGCGGGGGGCCGCACAGATACGCAGTATTTT. Protein product: CASSQWGLAGGRTDTQYF.

This clone appeared a few times. The chain is built from TRBV5-4 and TRBJ1-1; D perhaps matches TRBD1 (6 bases). CDR1 is SGHNT, CDR2 YYREEE, per germline (reference sequence). The V end was cut by 4 bases, the J end by 5 bases, with 15 bases between. This CDR3 is built from 14 residues. This CDR3 is CASSGRGLGTEAFF. CDR3 sequence (DNA): TGTGCCAGCAGCGGCAGGGGATTAGGGACTGAAGCTTTCTTT.

About this clone itself: At one boundary the junction diverges from the germline segment, which might be a read error. The sample has other DNA sequences that encode this CDR3 too. The V and J genes are TRBV28 and TRBJ1-6; maybe TRBD1 (5 bases). This CDR3 region has 18 residues. The V gene's germline CDR1 is MDHEN and CDR2 SYDVKM. In DNA form, the CDR3 reads TGCGCCAGCAGTTTATTAAGCGGGGGGAGCTCCTATAATTCACCCCTCCACTTT. Residues: CASSLLSGGSSYNSPLHF. The full variable domain, completed using reference TRBV28 and TRBJ1-6, is DVKVTQSSRYLVKRTGEKVFLECVQDMDHENMFWYRQDPGLGLRLIYFSYDVKMKEKGDIPEGYSVSREKKERFSLILESASTNQTSMYLCASSLLSGGSSYNSPLHFGNGTRLTVT.